The rows below give T cell receptor beta chains drawn from one sample of a study of blood T cell repertoires in COVID-19. Sequenced by immunoSEQ multiplex PCR; TCRdb stores in-frame clones only, minus some. The sample has 25,000 to 35,000 clones, about 89% seen once. The sample was peripheral blood. These receptors were obtained from a man aged 65 to 85 with active COVID-19. Each CDR3 is given with its conserved first and last residue. D genes are given only for firm matches. The size of a clone is reported for some rows only, either as once, few or many, or as a class for expanded clones.

V	J	size	D	CDR3	DNA
TRBV7-2	TRBJ1-1	.	TRBD1	CASSLLTGMNTEAFF	TGTGCCAGCAGCCTGCTGACAGGGATGAACACTGAAGCTTTCTTT
TRBV21-1	TRBJ2-3	.	.	CASSNSGDRGPGAQQDTQYF	TGTGCCAGCAGCAATTCCGGGGACAGGGGCCCAGGGGCCCAACAAGATACGCAGTATTTT
TRBV18	TRBJ2-3	.	TRBD1	CASSPSTQGQDTQYF	TGTGCCAGCTCACCATCCACACAGGGGCAAGATACGCAGTATTTT
TRBV12-3/TRBV12-4	TRBJ2-7	.	.	CASSVRYEQYF	TGTGCCAGCAGCGTGCGCTACGAGCAGTACTTC
TRBV7-9	TRBJ1-1	.	.	CASSLSGEKAFF	TGTGCCAGCAGCTTATCGGGGGAGAAGGCTTTCTTT
TRBV6-5	TRBJ1-2	once	TRBD1	CASSYGRQGTYGYTF	TGTGCCAGCAGTTACGGAAGACAGGGGACCTATGGCTACACCTTC
TRBV3-1/TRBV3-2	TRBJ2-7	.	.	CASSQESQLIEQYF	TGTGCCAGCAGCCAAGAGTCACAGTTAATCGAGCAGTACTTC
TRBV7-9	TRBJ2-2	.	TRBD2	CVTQGLGGGENTGELFF	TGTGTCACACAAGGACTGGGCGGGGGAGAGAACACTGGGGAGCTGTTTTTT
TRBV21-1	TRBJ2-5	.	.	CASSSSIVGNGTARIRGETQYF	.
TRBV10-3	TRBJ2-2	.	.	CAISVSDTDTGELFF	TGTGCCATCAGTGTATCGGACACTGACACCGGGGAGCTGTTTTTT
TRBV2	TRBJ2-5	.	.	CASRPRSGQETQYF	TGTGCCAGCAGGCCCCGGTCGGGACAAGAGACCCAGTACTTC
TRBV5-5	TRBJ2-1	.	TRBD2	CASSPGTSGGLNYNEQFF	TGTGCCAGCAGCCCCGGGACTAGCGGGGGGCTGAACTACAATGAGCAGTTCTTC
TRBV19	TRBJ2-3	.	.	CASSIPPGDTQYF	TGTGCCAGTAGTATCCCTCCGGGAGATACGCAGTATTTT
TRBV3-1/TRBV3-2	TRBJ2-7	.	TRBD2	CASSQVASGGPSYEQYF	TGTGCCAGCAGCCAAGTCGCTAGCGGGGGCCCCTCCTACGAGCAGTACTTC
TRBV19	TRBJ2-5	.	TRBD2	CASSIFGGGQETQYF	TGTGCCAGTAGTATTTTTGGGGGGGGACAAGAGACCCAGTACTTC
TRBV5-1	TRBJ2-7	.	.	CASSLSGKSSYEQYF	TGCGCCAGCAGCTTGTCGGGGAAAAGCTCCTACGAGCAGTACTTC
TRBV13	TRBJ1-1	.	.	CASSGSQKNTEAFF	TGTGCCAGCAGCGGCTCACAGAAAAACACTGAAGCTTTCTTT
TRBV2	TRBJ1-1	.	TRBD1	CASREQSGGAIGSTEAFF	TGTGCCAGCCGGGAACAATCAGGGGGCGCGATAGGGTCCACTGAAGCTTTCTTT
TRBV5-1	TRBJ1-6	few	.	CASSLAGWGSPLHF	TGCGCCAGCAGCTTGGCGGGGTGGGGTTCACCCCTCCACTTT
TRBV6-5	TRBJ1-2	.	.	CAFSSDTPGDYGYTF	TGTGCCTTCTCTTCGGACACTCCTGGAGATTATGGCTACACCTTC
TRBV30	TRBJ1-1	.	.	CAWSVKFGLLAEAFF	TGTGCCTGGAGTGTAAAGTTCGGGTTGTTGGCTGAAGCTTTCTTT
TRBV7-9	TRBJ2-7	few	TRBD1	CASSPGQVPYEQYF	TGTGCCAGCAGCCCAGGACAGGTCCCCTACGAGCAGTACTTC